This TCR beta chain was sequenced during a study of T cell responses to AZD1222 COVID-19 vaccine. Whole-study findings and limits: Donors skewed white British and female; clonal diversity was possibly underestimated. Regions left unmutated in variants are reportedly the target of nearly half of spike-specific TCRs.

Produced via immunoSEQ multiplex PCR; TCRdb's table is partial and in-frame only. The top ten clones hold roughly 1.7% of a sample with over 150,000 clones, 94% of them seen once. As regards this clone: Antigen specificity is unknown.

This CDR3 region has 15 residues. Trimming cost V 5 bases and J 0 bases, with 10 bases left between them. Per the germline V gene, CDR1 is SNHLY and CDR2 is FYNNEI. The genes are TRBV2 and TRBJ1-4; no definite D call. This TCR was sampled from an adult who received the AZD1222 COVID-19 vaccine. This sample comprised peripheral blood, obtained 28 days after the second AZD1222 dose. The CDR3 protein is CASSSRQATNEKLFF. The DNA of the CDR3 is TGTGCCAGCAGTTCCCGGCAGGCAACTAATGAAAAACTGTTTTTT.